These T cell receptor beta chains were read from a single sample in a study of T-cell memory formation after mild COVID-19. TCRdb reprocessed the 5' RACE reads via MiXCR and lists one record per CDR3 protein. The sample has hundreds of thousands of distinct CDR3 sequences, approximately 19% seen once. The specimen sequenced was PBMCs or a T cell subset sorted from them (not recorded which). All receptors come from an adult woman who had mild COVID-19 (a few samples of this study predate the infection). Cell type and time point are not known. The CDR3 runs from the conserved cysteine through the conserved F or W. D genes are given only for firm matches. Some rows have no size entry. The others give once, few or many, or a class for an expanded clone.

CASSSGPSGNTIYF TGTGCCAGCAGCTCCGGGCCCTCTGGAAACACCATATATTTT TRBJ1-3 TRBV7-2 many -
CASRDRVGDQPQHF TGTGCCAGCAGGGACAGGGTGGGGGATCAGCCCCAGCATTTT TRBJ1-5 TRBV6-6 - TRBD1
CASSFGFDTQYF TGTGCCAGCAGCTTCGGCTTTGATACGCAGTATTTT TRBJ2-3 TRBV11-3 - -
CASSIGKGMRPYSNQPQHF TGTGCCAGTAGTATAGGTAAGGGAATGCGCCCTTATAGCAATCAGCCCCAGCATTTT TRBJ1-5 TRBV19 many -
CASSSLGNLPGDEQFF TGTGCCAGCAGCTCCCTCGGGAATCTGCCTGGGGATGAGCAGTTCTTC TRBJ2-1 TRBV7-9 - -
CASSFTSGGWQYF TGTGCCAGCAGTTTTACTAGCGGGGGCTGGCAGTATTTT TRBJ2-3 TRBV6-6 - TRBD2
CATSAGPMGGYTF TGTGCCACCAGCGCCGGGCCCATGGGCGGCTACACCTTC TRBJ1-2 TRBV15 few -
CASSSPPHVGANVLTF TGTGCCAGCAGCTCCCCTCCGCACGTAGGGGCCAACGTCCTGACTTTC TRBJ2-6 TRBV7-8 few -
CASSFSAITYGANVLTF TGTGCCAGCAGCTTCTCAGCAATTACGTATGGGGCCAACGTCCTGACTTTC TRBJ2-6 TRBV11-2 - -
CASTHGTSNTGELFF TGTGCCAGCACACACGGGACTAGCAACACCGGGGAGCTGTTTTTT TRBJ2-2 TRBV27 few TRBD2
CASRDLQGYNEQFF TGTGCCAGCAGAGACCTACAGGGATACAATGAGCAGTTCTTC TRBJ2-1 TRBV6-6 - -
CASSAVQAGGIINQPQHF TGTGCCAGCAGTGCAGTGCAGGCAGGGGGTATAATCAATCAGCCCCAGCATTTT TRBJ1-5 TRBV2 - TRBD1
CASSSRWTGGDGYTF TGTGCCAGCAGCTCCCGATGGACAGGGGGCGACGGCTACACCTTC TRBJ1-2 TRBV7-9 - TRBD1
CASSQTGFGNTIYF TGTGCCAGCAGCCAGACAGGGTTTGGAAACACCATATATTTT TRBJ1-3 TRBV7-2 - TRBD1
CASSLQVLNTEAFF TGTGCCAGCAGCCTACAGGTTCTTAACACTGAAGCTTTCTTT TRBJ1-1 TRBV7-6 - -
CATSRVPGGFEKLFF TGTGCCACCAGCAGAGTCCCAGGGGGCTTTGAAAAACTGTTTTTT TRBJ1-4 TRBV15 once TRBD1
CASSLRQRRNTIYF TGTGCCAGCAGTCTCCGACAGAGGCGAAACACCATATATTTT TRBJ1-3 TRBV12-3/TRBV12-4 few -
CASSRAGVVDTQYF TGTGCCAGCAGTCGGGCAGGGGTTGTAGATACGCAGTATTTT TRBJ2-3 TRBV6-5 - -
CSVEGEGQGVDEQFF TGCAGCGTTGAGGGGGAGGGACAGGGTGTTGATGAGCAGTTCTTC TRBJ2-1 TRBV29-1 - TRBD1
CSVQELEGGNEQFF TGCAGCGTCCAAGAGCTGGAGGGCGGCAATGAGCAGTTCTTC TRBJ2-1 TRBV29-1 - -
CASSTRGGGYNEQFF TGTGCCAGCAGCACACGGGGTGGGGGATACAATGAGCAGTTCTTC TRBJ2-1 TRBV5-6 - -
CASSRGADYGYTF TGTGCCAGCAGTCGAGGAGCTGACTATGGCTACACCTTC TRBJ1-2 TRBV12-3/TRBV12-4 many -
CAIRTSGGVTDTQYF TGTGCCATCAGGACTAGCGGGGGGGTCACAGATACGCAGTATTTT TRBJ2-3 TRBV10-3 few TRBD2
CASSLLPQRDYEQYF TGTGCCAGCAGTTTACTACCCCAACGGGACTACGAGCAGTACTTC TRBJ2-7 TRBV27 few -
CSARVVPGKPQHF TGCAGTGCTAGAGTGGTTCCGGGAAAGCCCCAGCATTTT TRBJ1-5 TRBV20-1 many -
CASSLYRNLNQPQHF TGTGCCAGCAGTTTGTACAGAAATCTCAATCAGCCCCAGCATTTT TRBJ1-5 TRBV12-3/TRBV12-4 few -
CASSEGFRSGRGSRDTQYF TGTGCCAGCAGTGAAGGATTCAGGTCGGGCAGGGGGTCAAGGGATACGCAGTATTTT TRBJ2-3 TRBV2 few TRBD1
CASSVDSGNRELFF TGTGCCAGCAGCGTAGATTCGGGGAACCGGGAGCTGTTTTTT TRBJ2-2 TRBV9 few -
CASSPNPTSATGELFF TGTGCCAGCAGCCCCAACCCGACTAGCGCGACCGGGGAGCTGTTTTTT TRBJ2-2 TRBV5-6 - TRBD2
CASSPPSGTSSYNEQFF TGTGCCAGCTCACCACCATCCGGGACTAGCTCCTACAATGAGCAGTTCTTC TRBJ2-1 TRBV18 - TRBD2
CASTFGGRGELNEQFF TGTGCCAGCACCTTCGGGGGGAGGGGCGAGCTGAATGAGCAGTTCTTC TRBJ2-1 TRBV12-3/TRBV12-4 few TRBD2
CASSLSGSGQPQHF TGTGCCAGCAGTTTATCGGGCTCCGGTCAGCCCCAGCATTTT TRBJ1-5 TRBV12-3/TRBV12-4 few -
CASSADRVITGELFF TGTGCCAGCAGCGCCGACAGGGTGATCACCGGGGAGCTGTTTTTT TRBJ2-2 TRBV9 - TRBD1
CASSRGVRRTGELFF TGTGCCAGCAGTCGGGGAGTCCGGAGGACCGGGGAGCTGTTTTTT TRBJ2-2 TRBV12-3/TRBV12-4 few -